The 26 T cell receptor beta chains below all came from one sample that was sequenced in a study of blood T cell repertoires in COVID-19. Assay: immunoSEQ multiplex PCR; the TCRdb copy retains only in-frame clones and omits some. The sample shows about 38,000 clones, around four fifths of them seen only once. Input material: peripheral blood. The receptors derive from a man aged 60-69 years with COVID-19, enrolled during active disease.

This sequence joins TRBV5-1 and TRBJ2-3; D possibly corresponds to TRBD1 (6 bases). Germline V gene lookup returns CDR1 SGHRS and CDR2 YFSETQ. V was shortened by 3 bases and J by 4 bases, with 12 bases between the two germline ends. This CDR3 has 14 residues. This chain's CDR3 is CASSSGDEADTQYF. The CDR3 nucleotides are TGCGCCAGCAGCTCAGGGGATGAGGCAGATACGCAGTATTTT.

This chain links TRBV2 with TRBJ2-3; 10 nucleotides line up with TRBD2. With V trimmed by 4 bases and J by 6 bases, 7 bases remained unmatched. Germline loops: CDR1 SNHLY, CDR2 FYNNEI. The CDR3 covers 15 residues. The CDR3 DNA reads TGTGCCAGCAGTGTTCAAGCGGGAGGGCCCGATACGCAGTATTTT. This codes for CASSVQAGGPDTQYF. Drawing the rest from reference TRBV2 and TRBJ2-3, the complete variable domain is EPEVTQTPSHQVTQMGQEVILRCVPISNHLYFYWYRQILGQKVEFLVSFYNNEISEKSEIFDDQFSVERPDGSNFTLKIRSTKLEDSAMYFCASSVQAGGPDTQYFGPGTRLTVL.

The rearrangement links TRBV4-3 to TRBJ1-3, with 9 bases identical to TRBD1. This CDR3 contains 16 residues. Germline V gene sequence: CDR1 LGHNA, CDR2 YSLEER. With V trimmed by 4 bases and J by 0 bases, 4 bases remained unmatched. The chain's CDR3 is CASSRRDRASGNTIYF. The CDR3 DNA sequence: TGCGCCAGCAGCCGGCGGGACAGGGCCTCTGGAAACACCATATATTTT.

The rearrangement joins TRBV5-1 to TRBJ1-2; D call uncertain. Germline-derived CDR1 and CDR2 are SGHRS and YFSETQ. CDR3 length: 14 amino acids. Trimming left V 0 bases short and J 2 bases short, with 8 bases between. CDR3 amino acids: CASSLDVRNYGYTF. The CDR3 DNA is TGCGCCAGCAGCTTGGACGTCAGAAACTATGGCTACACCTTC.

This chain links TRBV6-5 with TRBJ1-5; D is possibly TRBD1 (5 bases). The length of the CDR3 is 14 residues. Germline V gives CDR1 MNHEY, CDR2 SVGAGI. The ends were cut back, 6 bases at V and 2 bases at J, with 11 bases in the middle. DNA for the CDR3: TGTGCCAGCAGGCAGGGAAGGGGCAATCAGCCCCAGCATTTT. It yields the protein CASRQGRGNQPQHF.

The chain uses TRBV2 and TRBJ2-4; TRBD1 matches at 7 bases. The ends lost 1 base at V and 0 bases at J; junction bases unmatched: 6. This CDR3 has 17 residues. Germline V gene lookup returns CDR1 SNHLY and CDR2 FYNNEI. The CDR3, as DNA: TGTGCCAGCAGTGAAGGGGGACAGCTCCTAGCCAAAAACATTCAGTACTTC. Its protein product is CASSEGGQLLAKNIQYF.

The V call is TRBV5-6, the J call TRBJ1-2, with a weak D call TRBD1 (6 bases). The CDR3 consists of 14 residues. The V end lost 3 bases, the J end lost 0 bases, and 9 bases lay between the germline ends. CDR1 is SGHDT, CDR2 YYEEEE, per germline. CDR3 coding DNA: TGTGCCAGCAGCTCAGGGACATCTAACTATGGCTACACCTTC. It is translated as CASSSGTSNYGYTF.

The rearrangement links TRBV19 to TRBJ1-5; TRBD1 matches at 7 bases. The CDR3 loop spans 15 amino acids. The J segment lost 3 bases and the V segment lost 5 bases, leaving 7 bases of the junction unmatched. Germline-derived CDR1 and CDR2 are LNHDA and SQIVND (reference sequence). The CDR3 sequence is CASSETGSHNQPQHF. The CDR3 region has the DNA TGTGCCAGTAGTGAGACAGGGTCGCACAATCAGCCCCAGCATTTT.

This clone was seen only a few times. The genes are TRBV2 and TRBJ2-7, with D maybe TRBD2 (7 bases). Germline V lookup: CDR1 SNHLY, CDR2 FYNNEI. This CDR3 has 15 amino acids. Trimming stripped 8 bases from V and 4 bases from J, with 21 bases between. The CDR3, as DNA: TGTGCCAGCTTGAGGCTAGGGGAGGGGGTTTACGAGCAGTACTTC. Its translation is CASLRLGEGVYEQYF.

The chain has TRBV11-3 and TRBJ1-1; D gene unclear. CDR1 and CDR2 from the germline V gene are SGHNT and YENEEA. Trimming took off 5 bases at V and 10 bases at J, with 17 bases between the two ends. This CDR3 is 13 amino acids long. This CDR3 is CASSPREGLRAFF. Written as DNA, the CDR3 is TGTGCCAGCAGCCCCCGGGAAGGATTAAGAGCTTTCTTT.

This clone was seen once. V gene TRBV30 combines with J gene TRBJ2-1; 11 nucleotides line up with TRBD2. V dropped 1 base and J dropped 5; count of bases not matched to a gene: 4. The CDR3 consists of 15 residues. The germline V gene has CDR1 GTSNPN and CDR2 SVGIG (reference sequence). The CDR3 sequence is CAWSAGLAENNEQFF. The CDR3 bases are TGTGCCTGGAGTGCGGGACTAGCGGAGAACAATGAGCAGTTCTTC.

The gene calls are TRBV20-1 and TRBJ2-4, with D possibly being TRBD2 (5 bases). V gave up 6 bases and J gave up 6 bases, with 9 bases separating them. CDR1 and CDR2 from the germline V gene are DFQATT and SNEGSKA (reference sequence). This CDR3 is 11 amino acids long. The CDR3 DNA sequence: TGCAGTGCGGGGAGAGGAAACATTCAGTACTTC. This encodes CSAGRGNIQYF.

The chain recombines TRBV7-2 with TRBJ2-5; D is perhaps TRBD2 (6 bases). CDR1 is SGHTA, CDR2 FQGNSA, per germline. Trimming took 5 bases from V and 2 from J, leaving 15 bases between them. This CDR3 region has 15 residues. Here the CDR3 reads CASSPSPGRQETQYF. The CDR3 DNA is TGTGCCAGCAGCCCGTCCCCCGGGAGACAAGAGACCCAGTACTTC.

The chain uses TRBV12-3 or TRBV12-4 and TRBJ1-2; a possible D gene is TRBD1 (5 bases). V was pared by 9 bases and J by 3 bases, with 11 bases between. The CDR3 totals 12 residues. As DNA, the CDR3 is TGTGCCAGTTTTACAGGAGACTATGGCTACACCTTC. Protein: CASFTGDYGYTF.

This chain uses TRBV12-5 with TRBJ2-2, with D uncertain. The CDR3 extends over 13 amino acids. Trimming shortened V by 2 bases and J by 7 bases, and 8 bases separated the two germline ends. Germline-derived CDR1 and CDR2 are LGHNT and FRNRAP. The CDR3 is CASGLSGFGELFF. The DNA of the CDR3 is TGTGCTAGTGGTTTGTCGGGTTTCGGGGAGCTGTTTTTT.

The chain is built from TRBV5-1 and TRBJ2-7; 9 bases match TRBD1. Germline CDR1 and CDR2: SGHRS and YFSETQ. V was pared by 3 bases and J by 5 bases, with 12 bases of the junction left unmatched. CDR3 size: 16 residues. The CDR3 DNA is TGCGCCAGCAGCTACAGTAGACAGGGGGGTACCCACGAGCAGTACTTC. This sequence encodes CASSYSRQGGTHEQYF.

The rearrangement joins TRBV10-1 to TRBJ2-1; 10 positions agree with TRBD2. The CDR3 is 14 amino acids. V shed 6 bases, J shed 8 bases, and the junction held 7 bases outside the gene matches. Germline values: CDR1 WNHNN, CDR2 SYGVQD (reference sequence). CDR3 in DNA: TGCGCCAGCAGGTTAGCGGGAGGAGGCGATGAGCAGTTCTTC. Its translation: CASRLAGGGDEQFF.

CDR3 region: CASSLRGGSSEAFF. Here the CDR3 DNA reads TGTGCCAGCAGCCTGCGGGGGGGGAGTAGTGAAGCTTTCTTT. The rearrangement joins TRBV3-1 (or the pseudogene TRBV3-2) to TRBJ1-1; perhaps TRBD1 as D (5 bases). Germline-derived CDR1 and CDR2 are LGHDT and YNNKEL (reference sequence). The V end was cut by 4 bases, the J end by 7 bases, with 16 bases between. CDR3 size: 14 residues.

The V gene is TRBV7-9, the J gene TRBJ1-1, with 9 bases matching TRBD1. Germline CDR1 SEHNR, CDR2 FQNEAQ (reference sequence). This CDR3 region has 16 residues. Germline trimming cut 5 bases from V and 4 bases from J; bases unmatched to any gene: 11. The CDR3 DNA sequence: TGTGCCAGCAGCCCAGTTTACGACAGGGGGAGCACTGAAGCTTTCTTT. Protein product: CASSPVYDRGSTEAFF.

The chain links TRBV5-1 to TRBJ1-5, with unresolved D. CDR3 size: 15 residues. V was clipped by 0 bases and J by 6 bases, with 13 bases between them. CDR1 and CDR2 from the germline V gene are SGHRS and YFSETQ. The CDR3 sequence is CASSLDGAVFQPQHF. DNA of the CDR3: TGCGCCAGCAGCTTGGACGGCGCGGTATTTCAGCCCCAGCATTTT.

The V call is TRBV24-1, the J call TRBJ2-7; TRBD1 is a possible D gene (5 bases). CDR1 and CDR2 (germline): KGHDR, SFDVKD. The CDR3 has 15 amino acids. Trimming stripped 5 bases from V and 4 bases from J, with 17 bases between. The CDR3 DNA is TGTGCCACCAGTGGTGGCAGGATGGGGCGGTACGAGCAGTACTTC. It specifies CATSGGRMGRYEQYF.

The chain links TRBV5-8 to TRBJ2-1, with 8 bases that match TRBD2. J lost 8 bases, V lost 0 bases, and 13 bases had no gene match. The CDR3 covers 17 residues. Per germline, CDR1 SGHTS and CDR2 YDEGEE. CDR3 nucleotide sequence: TGTGCCAGCAGCTTGGGTGTAAGGACTAGCAGGTTCTATGAGCAGTTCTTC. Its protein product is CASSLGVRTSRFYEQFF.

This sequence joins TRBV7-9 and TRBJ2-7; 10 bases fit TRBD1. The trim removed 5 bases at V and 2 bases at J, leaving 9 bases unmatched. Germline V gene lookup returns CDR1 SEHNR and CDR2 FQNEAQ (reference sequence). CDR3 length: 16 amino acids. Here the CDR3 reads CASSALGGQGAYEQYF. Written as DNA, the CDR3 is TGTGCCAGCAGCGCCCTGGGTGGACAGGGGGCCTACGAGCAGTACTTC.

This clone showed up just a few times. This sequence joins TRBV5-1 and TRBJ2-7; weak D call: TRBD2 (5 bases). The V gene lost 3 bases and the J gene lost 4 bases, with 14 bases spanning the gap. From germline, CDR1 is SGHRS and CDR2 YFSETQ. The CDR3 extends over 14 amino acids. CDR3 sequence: CASSSLDGNYEQYF. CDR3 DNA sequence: TGCGCCAGCAGCTCGTTGGACGGGAATTACGAGCAGTACTTC.

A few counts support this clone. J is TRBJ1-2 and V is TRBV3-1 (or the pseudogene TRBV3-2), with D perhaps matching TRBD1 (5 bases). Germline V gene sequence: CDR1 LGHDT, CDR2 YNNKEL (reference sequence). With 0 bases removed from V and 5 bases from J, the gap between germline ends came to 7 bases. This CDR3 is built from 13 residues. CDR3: CASSQDGAYGYTF. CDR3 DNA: TGTGCCAGCAGCCAAGATGGGGCGTATGGCTACACCTTC.

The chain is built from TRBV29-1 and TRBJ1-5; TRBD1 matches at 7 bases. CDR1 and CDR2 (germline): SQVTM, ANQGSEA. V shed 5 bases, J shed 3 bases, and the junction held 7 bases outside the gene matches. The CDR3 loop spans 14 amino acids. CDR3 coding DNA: TGCAGCGTTCGCAAAGGACAGGACAATCAGCCCCAGCATTTT. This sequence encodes CSVRKGQDNQPQHF.